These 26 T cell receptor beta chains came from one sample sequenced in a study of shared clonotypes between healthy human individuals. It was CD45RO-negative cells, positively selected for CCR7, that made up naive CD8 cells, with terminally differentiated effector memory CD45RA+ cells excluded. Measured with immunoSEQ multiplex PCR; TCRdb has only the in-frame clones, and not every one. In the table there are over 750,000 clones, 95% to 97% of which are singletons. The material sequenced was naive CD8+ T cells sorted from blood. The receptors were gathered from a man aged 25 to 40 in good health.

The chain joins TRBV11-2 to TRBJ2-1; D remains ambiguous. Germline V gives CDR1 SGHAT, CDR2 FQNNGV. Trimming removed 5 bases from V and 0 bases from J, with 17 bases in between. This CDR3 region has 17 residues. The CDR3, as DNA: TGTGCCAGCAGCCGAACCTCAATGATTATCTCCTACAATGAGCAGTTCTTC. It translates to CASSRTSMIISYNEQFF.

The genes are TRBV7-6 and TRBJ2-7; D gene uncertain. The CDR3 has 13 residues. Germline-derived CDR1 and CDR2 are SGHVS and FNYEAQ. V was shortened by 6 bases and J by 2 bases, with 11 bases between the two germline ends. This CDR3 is CASSVSKTYEQYF. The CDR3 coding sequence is TGTGCCAGCAGTGTGTCTAAGACCTACGAGCAGTACTTC.

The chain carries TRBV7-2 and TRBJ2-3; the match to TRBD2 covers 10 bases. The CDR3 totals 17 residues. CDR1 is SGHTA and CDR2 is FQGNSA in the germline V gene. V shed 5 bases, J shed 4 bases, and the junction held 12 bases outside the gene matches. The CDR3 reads CASSGPSSGSWSDTQYF. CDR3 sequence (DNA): TGTGCCAGCAGCGGACCCTCTAGCGGGAGTTGGTCAGATACGCAGTATTTT. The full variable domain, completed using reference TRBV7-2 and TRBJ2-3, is GAGVSQSPSNKVTEKGKDVELRCDPISGHTALYWYRQSLGQGLEFLIYFQGNSAPDKSGLPSDRFSAERTGGSVSTLTIQRTQQEDSAVYLCASSGPSSGSWSDTQYFGPGTRLTVL.

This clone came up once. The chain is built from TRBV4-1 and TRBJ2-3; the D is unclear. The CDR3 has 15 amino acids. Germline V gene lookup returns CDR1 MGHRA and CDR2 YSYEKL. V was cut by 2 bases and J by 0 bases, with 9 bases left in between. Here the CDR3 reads CASSQSADSTDTQYF. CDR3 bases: TGCGCCAGCAGCCAATCGGCGGACAGCACAGATACGCAGTATTTT.

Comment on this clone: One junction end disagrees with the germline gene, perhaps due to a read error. The CDR3 here is CASSFWTSGTNNEQFF. The CDR3 nucleotides read TGTGCTAGCAGCTTCTGGACTAGCGGGACAAACAATGAGCAGTTCTTC. The rearrangement joins TRBV7-7 to TRBJ2-1; TRBD2 aligns across 12 bases. Looked up from germline, CDR1 is SSHAT and CDR2 is FNYEAQ (reference sequence). The length of the CDR3 is 16 residues.

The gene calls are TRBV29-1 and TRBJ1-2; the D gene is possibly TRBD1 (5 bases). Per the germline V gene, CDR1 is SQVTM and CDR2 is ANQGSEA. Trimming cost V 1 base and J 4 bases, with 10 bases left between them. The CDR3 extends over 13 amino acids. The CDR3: CSVEGQGTYGYTF. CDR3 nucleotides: TGCAGCGTTGAAGGGCAGGGAACCTATGGCTACACCTTC. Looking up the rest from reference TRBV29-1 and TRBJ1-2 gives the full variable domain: SAVISQKPSRDICQRGTSLTIQCQVDSQVTMMFWYRQQPGQSLTLIATANQGSEATYESGFVIDKFPISRPNLTFSTLTVSNMSPEDSSIYLCSVEGQGTYGYTFGSGTRLTVV.

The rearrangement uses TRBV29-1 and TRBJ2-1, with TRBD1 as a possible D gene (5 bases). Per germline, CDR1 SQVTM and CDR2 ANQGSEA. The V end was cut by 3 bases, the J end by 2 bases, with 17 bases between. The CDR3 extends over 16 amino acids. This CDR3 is CSVEAGQVLTYNEQFF. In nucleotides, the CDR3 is TGCAGCGTTGAGGCAGGGCAGGTTCTTACCTACAATGAGCAGTTCTTC.

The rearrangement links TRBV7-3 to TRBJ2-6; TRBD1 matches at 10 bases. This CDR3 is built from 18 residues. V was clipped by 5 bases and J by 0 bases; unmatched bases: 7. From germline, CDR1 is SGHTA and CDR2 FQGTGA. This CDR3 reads CASSQGTGAYSGANVLTF. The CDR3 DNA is TGTGCCAGCAGCCAGGGGACAGGGGCTTACTCTGGGGCCAACGTCCTGACTTTC. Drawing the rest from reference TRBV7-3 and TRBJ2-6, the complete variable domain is GAGVSQTPSNKVTEKGKYVELRCDPISGHTALYWYRQSLGQGPEFLIYFQGTGAADDSGLPNDRFFAVRPEGSVSTLKIQRTERGDSAVYLCASSQGTGAYSGANVLTFGAGSRLTVL.

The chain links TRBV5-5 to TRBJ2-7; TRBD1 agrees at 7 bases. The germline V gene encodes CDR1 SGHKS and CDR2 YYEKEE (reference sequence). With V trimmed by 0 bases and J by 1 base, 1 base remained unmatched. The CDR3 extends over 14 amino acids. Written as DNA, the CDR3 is TGTGCCAGCAGCTTGGAGACAGGGTCCTACGAGCAGTACTTC. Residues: CASSLETGSYEQYF.

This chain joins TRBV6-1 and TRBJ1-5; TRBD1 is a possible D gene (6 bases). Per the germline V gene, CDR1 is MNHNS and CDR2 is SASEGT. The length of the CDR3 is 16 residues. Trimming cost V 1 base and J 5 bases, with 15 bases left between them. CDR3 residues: CASSEGRQVGDQPQHF. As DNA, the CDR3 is TGTGCCAGCAGTGAAGGAAGACAGGTTGGTGATCAGCCCCAGCATTTT.

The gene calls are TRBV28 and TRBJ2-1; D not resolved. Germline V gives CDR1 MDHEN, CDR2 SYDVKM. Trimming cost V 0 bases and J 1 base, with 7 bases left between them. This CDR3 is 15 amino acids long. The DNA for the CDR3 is TGTGCCAGCAGTTTATGGGCAGTTTCCTACAATGAGCAGTTCTTC. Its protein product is CASSLWAVSYNEQFF.

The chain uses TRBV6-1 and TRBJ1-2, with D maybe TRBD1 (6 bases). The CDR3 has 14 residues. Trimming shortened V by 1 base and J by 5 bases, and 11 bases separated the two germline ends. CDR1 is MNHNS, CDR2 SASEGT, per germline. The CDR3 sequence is CASSEGQAYYGYTF. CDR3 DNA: TGTGCCAGCAGTGAAGGACAGGCCTATTATGGCTACACCTTC.

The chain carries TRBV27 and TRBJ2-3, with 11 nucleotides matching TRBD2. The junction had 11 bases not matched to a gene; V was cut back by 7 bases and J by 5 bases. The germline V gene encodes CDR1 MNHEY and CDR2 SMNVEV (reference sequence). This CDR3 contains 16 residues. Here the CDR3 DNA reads TGTGCCAGCACCCCCCTTAGCGGGAGGGCCGTAGATACGCAGTATTTT. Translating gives CASTPLSGRAVDTQYF.

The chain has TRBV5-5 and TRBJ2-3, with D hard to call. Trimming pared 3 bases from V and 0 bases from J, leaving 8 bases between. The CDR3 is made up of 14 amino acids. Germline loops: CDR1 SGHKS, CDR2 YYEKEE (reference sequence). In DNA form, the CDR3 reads TGTGCCAGCAGCTCGAGCAAGAGCACAGATACGCAGTATTTT. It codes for CASSSSKSTDTQYF. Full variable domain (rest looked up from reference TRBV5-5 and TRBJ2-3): DAGVTQSPTHLIKTRGQQVTLRCSPISGHKSVSWYQQVLGQGPQFIFQYYEKEERGRGNFPDRFSARQFPNYSSELNVNALLLGDSALYLCASSSSKSTDTQYFGPGTRLTVL.

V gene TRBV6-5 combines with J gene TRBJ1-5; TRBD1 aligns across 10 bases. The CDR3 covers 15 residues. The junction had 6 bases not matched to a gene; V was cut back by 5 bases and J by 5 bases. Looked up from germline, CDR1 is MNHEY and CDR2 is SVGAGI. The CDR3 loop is CASSPADRGYQPQHF. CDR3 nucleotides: TGTGCCAGCAGTCCCGCGGACAGGGGGTATCAGCCCCAGCATTTT.

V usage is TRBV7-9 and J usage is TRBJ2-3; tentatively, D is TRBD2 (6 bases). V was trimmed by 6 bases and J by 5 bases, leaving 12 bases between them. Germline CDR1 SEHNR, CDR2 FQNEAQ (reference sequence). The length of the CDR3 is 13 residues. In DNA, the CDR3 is TGTGCCAGCAGACCCCGGGAGCAAGATACGCAGTATTTT. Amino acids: CASRPREQDTQYF. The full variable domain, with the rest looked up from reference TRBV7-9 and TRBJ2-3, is DTGVSQNPRHKITKRGQNVTFRCDPISEHNRLYWYRQTLGQGPEFLTYFQNEAQLEKSRLLSDRFSAERPKGSFSTLEIQRTEQGDSAMYLCASRPREQDTQYFGPGTRLTVL.

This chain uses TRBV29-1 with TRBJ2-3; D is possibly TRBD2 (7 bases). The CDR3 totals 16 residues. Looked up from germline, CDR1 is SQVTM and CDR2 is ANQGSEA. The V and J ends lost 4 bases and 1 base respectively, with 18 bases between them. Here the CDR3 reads CSVVYGGAVGTDTQYF. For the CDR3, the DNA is TGCAGCGTTGTATATGGGGGGGCAGTGGGCACAGATACGCAGTATTTT.

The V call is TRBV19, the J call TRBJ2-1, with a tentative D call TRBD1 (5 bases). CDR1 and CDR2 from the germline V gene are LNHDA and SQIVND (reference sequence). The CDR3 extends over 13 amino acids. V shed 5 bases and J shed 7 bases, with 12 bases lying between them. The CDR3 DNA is TGTGCCAGTAGTTGGGGCCCTCGGAATGAGCAGTTCTTC. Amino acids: CASSWGPRNEQFF. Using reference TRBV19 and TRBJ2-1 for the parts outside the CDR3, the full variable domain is DGGITQSPKYLFRKEGQNVTLSCEQNLNHDAMYWYRQDPGQGLRLIYYSQIVNDFQKGDIAEGYSVSREKKESFPLTVTSAQKNPTAFYLCASSWGPRNEQFFGPGTRLTVL.

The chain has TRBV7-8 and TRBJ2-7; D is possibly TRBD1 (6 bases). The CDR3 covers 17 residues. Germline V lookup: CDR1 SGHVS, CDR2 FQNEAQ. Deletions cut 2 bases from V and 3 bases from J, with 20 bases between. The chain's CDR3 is CASSLYAGALTNYEQYF. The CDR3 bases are TGTGCCAGCAGCTTATACGCAGGGGCCTTGACGAACTACGAGCAGTACTTC.

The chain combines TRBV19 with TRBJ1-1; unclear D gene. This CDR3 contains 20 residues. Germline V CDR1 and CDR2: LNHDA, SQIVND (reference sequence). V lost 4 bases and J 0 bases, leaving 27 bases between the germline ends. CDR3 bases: TGTGCCAGTAGTAATCAGTTATTCCCCGTTCTGACAAGAGTGAACACTGAAGCTTTCTTT. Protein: CASSNQLFPVLTRVNTEAFF.

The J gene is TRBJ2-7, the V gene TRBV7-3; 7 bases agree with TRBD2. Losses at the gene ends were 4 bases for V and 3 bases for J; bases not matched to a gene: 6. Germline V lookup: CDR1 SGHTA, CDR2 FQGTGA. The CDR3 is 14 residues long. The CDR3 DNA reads TGTGCCAGCAGCTCGGGGGACTACCGCTACGAGCAGTACTTC. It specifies CASSSGDYRYEQYF.

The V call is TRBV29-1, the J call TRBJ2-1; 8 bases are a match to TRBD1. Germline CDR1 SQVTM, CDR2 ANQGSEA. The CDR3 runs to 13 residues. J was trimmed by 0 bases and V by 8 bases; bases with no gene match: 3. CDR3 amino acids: CSLTGGSYNEQFF. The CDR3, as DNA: TGCAGCCTCACAGGGGGCTCCTACAATGAGCAGTTCTTC.

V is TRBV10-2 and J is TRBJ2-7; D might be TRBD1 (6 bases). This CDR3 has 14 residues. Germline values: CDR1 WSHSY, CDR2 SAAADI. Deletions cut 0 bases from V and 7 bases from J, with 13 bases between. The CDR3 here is CASSESWGRREQYF. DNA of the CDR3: TGCGCCAGCAGTGAGTCATGGGGGCGTCGGGAGCAGTACTTC.

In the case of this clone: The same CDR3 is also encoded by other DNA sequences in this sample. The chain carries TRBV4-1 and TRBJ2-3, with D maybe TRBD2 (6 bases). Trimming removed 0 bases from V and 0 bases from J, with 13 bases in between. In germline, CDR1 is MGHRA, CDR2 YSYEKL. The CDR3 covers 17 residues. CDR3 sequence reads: CASSQDGPGTSTDTQYF. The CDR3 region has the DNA TGCGCCAGCAGCCAAGATGGGCCAGGGACTAGCACAGATACGCAGTATTTT.

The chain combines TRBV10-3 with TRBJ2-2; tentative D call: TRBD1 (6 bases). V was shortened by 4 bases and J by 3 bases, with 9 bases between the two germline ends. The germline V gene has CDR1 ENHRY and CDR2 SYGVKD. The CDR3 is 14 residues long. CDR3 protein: CAISGGQYTGELFF. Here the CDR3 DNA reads TGTGCCATCAGTGGGGGACAATACACCGGGGAGCTGTTTTTT.

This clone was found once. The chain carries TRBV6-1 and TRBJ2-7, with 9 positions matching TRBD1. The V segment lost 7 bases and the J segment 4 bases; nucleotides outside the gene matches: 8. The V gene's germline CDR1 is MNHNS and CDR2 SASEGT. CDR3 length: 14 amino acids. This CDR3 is CASKGRDRVYEQYF. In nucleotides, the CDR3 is TGTGCCAGCAAAGGTAGGGACAGGGTTTACGAGCAGTACTTC.